Below are 17 T cell receptor beta chains sequenced from a single sample in a study of regulatory T cells in long-lasting Graves disease. Library construction for TCR beta used iRepertoire HTBI primers and Arm-PCR of CDR3 regions. TCRdb re-derived calls from the multiplex PCR reads in MiXCR, one entry per CDR3 protein. The profile shows under 700,000 distinct CDR3 sequences, approximately 16% of them singletons. Time point specified: newly diagnosed GD, antithyroid drugs for less than 3 months. Following extraction of RNA from PBMCs, that RNA was used to make the TCR library. The same sample was also studied in work on T cells in Graves' hyperthyroidism and ophthalmopathy.

Here the sequenced sample was peripheral blood mononuclear cells (PBMCs), taken at new diagnosis, from a patient treated with antithyroid drugs. All receptors come from a woman aged 35-65 years with Graves disease.

In this sample, this clonotype turned up many times. The J gene is TRBJ1-2, the V gene TRBV24-1; unclear D gene. V lost 3 bases and J 4 bases, leaving 8 bases between the germline ends. Germline lookup yields CDR1 KGHDR and CDR2 SFDVKD. The CDR3 spans 13 residues. Here the CDR3 reads CATSDASFYGYTF. CDR3 coding DNA: TGTGCCACCAGTGATGCCTCATTCTATGGCTACACCTTC.

There are many counts of this clonotype. The chain employs TRBV11-2 and TRBJ1-1; the D gene is possibly TRBD1 (5 bases). The ends were cut back, 3 bases at V and 4 bases at J, with 12 bases in the middle. The CDR3 is 14 residues long. CDR1 is SGHAT and CDR2 is FQNNGV in the germline V gene. CDR3 residues: CASSLGGESTEAFF. The CDR3 nucleotides are TGTGCCAGCAGCTTGGGGGGTGAGAGCACTGAAGCTTTCTTT.

This clonotype has a handful of counts. The CDR3 DNA is TGTGCCAGCAGTTTAGGGGGTTCGCAGTATTTT. It yields the protein CASSLGGSQYF. V gene TRBV12-3 or TRBV12-4 combines with J gene TRBJ2-3, with no clear D. The V gene lost 1 base and the J gene lost 10 bases, with 6 bases spanning the gap. The CDR3 loop spans 11 amino acids.

This clonotype was detected ten times or more. The chain carries TRBV5-4 and TRBJ2-7; TRBD1 matches at 11 bases. The germline V gene encodes CDR1 SGHNT and CDR2 YYREEE (reference sequence). V gave up 4 bases and J gave up 6 bases; unmatched junction bases: 6. This CDR3 is built from 14 residues. CDR3 residues: CASSPGTGGGEQYF. The CDR3 DNA reads as TGTGCCAGCAGCCCTGGGACAGGGGGAGGCGAGCAGTACTTC.

In this sample, this clonotype turned up many times. CDR3 in DNA: TGTGCCAGCAGCCAAGATCCCGAGGGCCGGCAGCCCCAGCATTTT. Protein product: CASSQDPEGRQPQHF. This chain joins TRBV3-1 and TRBJ1-5; D unresolved. Trimming removed 0 bases from V and 7 bases from J, with 13 bases in between. Looked up from germline, CDR1 is LGHDT and CDR2 is YNNKEL (reference sequence). The CDR3 has 15 residues.

In this sample, this clonotype turned up many times. This rearrangement joins TRBV12-5 to TRBJ2-2; a possible D gene is TRBD1 (5 bases). The CDR3 consists of 17 residues. Germline CDR1 LGHNT, CDR2 FRNRAP. Trimming took 2 bases from V and 4 from J, leaving 17 bases between them. The CDR3 DNA reads as TGTGCTAGTGGTTTGCCCCCCAGGGATGTAATCACCGGGGAGCTGTTTTTT. This gives the protein CASGLPPRDVITGELFF. The whole variable domain, filled in from reference TRBV12-5 and TRBJ2-2, reads DARVTQTPRHKVTEMGQEVTMRCQPILGHNTVFWYRQTMMQGLELLAYFRNRAPLDDSGMPKDRFSAEMPDATLATLKIQPSEPRDSAVYFCASGLPPRDVITGELFFGEGSRLTVL.

This clonotype was counted a few times. The chain employs TRBV5-8 and TRBJ2-1, with unresolved D. Germline CDR1 SGHTS, CDR2 YDEGEE. The CDR3 runs 15 residues. Trimming took 2 bases from V and 0 from J, leaving 9 bases between them. For the CDR3, the DNA is TGTGCCAGCAGCTTTGGCCTGGACTCCTACAATGAGCAGTTCTTC. Protein sequence: CASSFGLDSYNEQFF.

This clonotype occurred a few times. This chain's CDR3 is CASSPGPPATYNEQYF. The CDR3 DNA reads as TGTGCCAGCTCACCGGGACCACCCGCTACTTATAACGAGCAGTACTTC. The chain couples TRBV28 to TRBJ2-7; the D gene could be TRBD1 or TRBD2 (5 bases each). Germline V gene lookup returns CDR1 MDHEN and CDR2 SYDVKM. The CDR3 is made up of 16 amino acids. With 8 bases removed from V and 5 bases from J, the gap between germline ends came to 25 bases.

There are many counts of this clonotype. The chain is built from TRBV2 and TRBJ2-2; no firm D call. The length of the CDR3 is 11 residues. Trimming took 7 bases from V and 7 from J, leaving 7 bases between them. Looked up from germline, CDR1 is SNHLY and CDR2 is FYNNEI. CDR3 in DNA: TGTGCCAGCAACACTATCGGGGAGCTGTTTTTT. It is translated as CASNTIGELFF.

This clonotype was observed a few times. The rearrangement links TRBV4-2 to TRBJ2-2; TRBD2 matches at 8 bases. Per germline, CDR1 LGHNA and CDR2 YNFKEQ. The junction had 7 bases not matched to a gene; V was cut back by 3 bases and J by 7 bases. This CDR3 is 15 amino acids long. The chain's CDR3 is CASSQEAGAGGELFF. The CDR3 DNA follows: TGTGCCAGCAGCCAGGAAGCGGGGGCGGGCGGGGAGCTGTTTTTT.

This clonotype has only a few counts. CDR3 protein: CASSGLKRGSDTQYF. In nucleotides, the CDR3 is TGTGCCAGCAGTGGTCTTAAACGGGGGTCAGATACGCAGTATTTT. The chain is built from TRBV2 and TRBJ2-3; D is perhaps TRBD2 (6 bases). Germline assignment: CDR1 SNHLY and CDR2 FYNNEI. V was clipped by 4 bases and J by 4 bases, with 15 bases between them. This CDR3 has 15 amino acids. The whole variable domain, filled in from reference TRBV2 and TRBJ2-3, reads EPEVTQTPSHQVTQMGQEVILRCVPISNHLYFYWYRQILGQKVEFLVSFYNNEISEKSEIFDDQFSVERPDGSNFTLKIRSTKLEDSAMYFCASSGLKRGSDTQYFGPGTRLTVL.

This rearrangement joins TRBV19 to TRBJ1-4; D ambiguous. V was shortened by 3 bases and J by 7 bases, with 15 bases between the two germline ends. CDR3 length: 15 residues. Germline V lookup: CDR1 LNHDA, CDR2 SQIVND (reference sequence). Here the CDR3 DNA reads TGTGCCAGTAGTATGGGCAGAGGAAGCGGTGAAAAACTGTTTTTT. Its translation is CASSMGRGSGEKLFF.

The rearrangement uses TRBV3-1 and TRBJ2-4; TRBD2 might be the D (6 bases). The CDR3 consists of 17 residues. The germline V and J ends were trimmed by 6 bases and 1 base, with 19 bases remaining between them. In germline, CDR1 is LGHDT, CDR2 YNNKEL (reference sequence). CDR3 nucleotide sequence: TGTGCCAGCAGTTACGCAGCAGGGACTGCGGCCAAAAACATTCAGTACTTC. Translating gives CASSYAAGTAAKNIQYF. Drawing the rest from reference TRBV3-1 and TRBJ2-4, the complete variable domain is DTAVSQTPKYLVTQMGNDKSIKCEQNLGHDTMYWYKQDSKKFLKIMFSYNNKELIINETVPNRFSPKSPDKAHLNLHINSLELGDSAVYFCASSYAAGTAAKNIQYFGAGTRLSVL.

CDR3 protein: CASSGDSSGNTIYF. CDR3 bases: TGTGCCAGCAGTGGGGACAGCTCTGGAAACACCATATATTTT. V usage is TRBV6-1 and J usage is TRBJ1-3; 7 bases fit TRBD1. V shed 4 bases, J shed 0 bases, and the junction held 0 bases outside the gene matches. Germline CDR1 MNHNS, CDR2 SASEGT. The CDR3 consists of 14 residues.

The sample holds many counts of this clonotype. The chain has TRBV2 and TRBJ2-5; no firm D call. Germline V gene lookup returns CDR1 SNHLY and CDR2 FYNNEI. The CDR3 spans 13 residues. V was clipped by 7 bases and J by 2 bases, with 11 bases between them. CDR3 nucleotides: TGTGCCAGCAATGGGAACCTACAAGAGACCCAGTACTTC. This translates into CASNGNLQETQYF.

This clonotype came up many times. V and J are TRBV2 and TRBJ1-2, with 7 bases lining up with TRBD1. Germline values: CDR1 SNHLY, CDR2 FYNNEI. Trimming took 8 bases from V and 7 from J; bases not matched to a gene: 13. The CDR3 is 14 amino acids. The CDR3 nucleotides read TGTGCCAGCGATACGGTGCAGGGGGGCTTTGGCTACACCTTC. Amino acid sequence: CASDTVQGGFGYTF.

Ten or more counts support this clonotype. The rearrangement joins TRBV11-2 to TRBJ2-4, with no clear D. Germline-derived CDR1 and CDR2 are SGHAT and FQNNGV. This CDR3 has 15 residues. The V end was cut by 2 bases, the J end by 1 base, with 9 bases between. This CDR3 is CASSLLDAAKNIQYF. The CDR3, as DNA: TGTGCCAGCAGCTTACTCGACGCTGCCAAAAACATTCAGTACTTC.